The source of this TCR beta chain is a study of response to subunit inactivated influenza vaccine. Study-level points and caveats: Authors suggested few new T cells are recruited by each seasonal influenza vaccination.

The germline V gene has CDR1 SGHRS and CDR2 YFSETQ. Trimming left V 3 bases short and J 2 bases short, with 13 bases between. The CDR3 has 15 residues. This clonotype came up a few times. Antigen unknown. One entry per CDR3 protein, called by TCRdb with MiXCR from the RT-PCR reads. Counted here are fewer than 550,000 distinct CDR3 sequences, about 25% occurring once; the ten biggest clones make up around 1.8%. The source material was CD4+ T cells sorted from PBMCs, sampled roughly 5 days after vaccination. This TCR was sampled from a man over 45 who received an inactivated influenza vaccine. The chain uses TRBV5-1 and TRBJ2-3; D is ambiguous. The CDR3 DNA reads TGCGCCAGCAGCTCGAGCGCGACCGTCACAGATACGCAGTATTTT. Amino acids: CASSSSATVTDTQYF.